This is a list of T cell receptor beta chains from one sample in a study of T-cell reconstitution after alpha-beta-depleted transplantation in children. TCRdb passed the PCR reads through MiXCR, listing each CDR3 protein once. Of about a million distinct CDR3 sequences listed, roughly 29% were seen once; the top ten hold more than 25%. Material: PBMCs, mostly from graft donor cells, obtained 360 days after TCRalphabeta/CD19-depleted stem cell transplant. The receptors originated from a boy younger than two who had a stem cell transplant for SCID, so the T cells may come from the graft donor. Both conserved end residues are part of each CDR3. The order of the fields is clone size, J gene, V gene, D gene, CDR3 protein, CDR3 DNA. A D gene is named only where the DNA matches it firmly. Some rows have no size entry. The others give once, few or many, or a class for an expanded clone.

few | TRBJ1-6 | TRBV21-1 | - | CASSKDVRQFSNSPLHF | TGTGCCAGCAGCAAAGACGTACGGCAGTTCTCAAATTCACCCCTCCACTTT
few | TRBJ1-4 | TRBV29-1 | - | CSAVLGGREKLFF | TGCAGCGCCGTTCTGGGTGGTAGGGAAAAACTGTTTTTT
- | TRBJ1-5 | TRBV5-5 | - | CASSKTSTGYNQPQHF | TGTGCCAGCAGCAAAACCTCGACAGGCTACAATCAGCCCCAGCATTTT
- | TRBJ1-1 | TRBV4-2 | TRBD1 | CASSQVGDRGSSLIRAFF | TGTGCCAGCAGCCAAGTGGGAGACAGGGGAAGTTCCCTGATAAGAGCTTTCTTT
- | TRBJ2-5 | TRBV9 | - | CASSVAGGPQETQYF | TGTGCCAGCAGCGTAGCTGGGGGCCCCCAAGAGACCCAGTACTTC
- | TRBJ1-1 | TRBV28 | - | CASSVGPGYTEAFF | TGTGCCAGCAGCGTAGGCCCAGGTTACACTGAAGCTTTCTTT
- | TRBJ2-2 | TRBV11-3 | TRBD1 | CASSLQGQANTGELFF | TGTGCCAGCAGCTTACAGGGACAGGCGAACACCGGGGAGCTGTTTTTT
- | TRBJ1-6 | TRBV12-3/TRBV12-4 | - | CASSPGSYHNSPLHF | TGTGCCAGCAGCCCCGGTAGCTACCATAATTCACCCCTCCACTTT
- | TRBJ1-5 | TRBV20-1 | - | CSARDQSNQPQHF | TGCAGTGCTAGAGATCAGAGCAATCAGCCCCAGCATTTT
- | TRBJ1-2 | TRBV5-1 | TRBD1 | CASSFRTGSYGYTF | TGCGCCAGCAGCTTCAGGACAGGATCCTATGGCTACACCTTC
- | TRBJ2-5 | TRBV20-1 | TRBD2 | CSASRPPGGQETQYF | TGCAGTGCCTCAAGACCGCCGGGGGGGCAAGAGACCCAGTACTTC
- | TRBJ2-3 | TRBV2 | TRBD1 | CASKAQGSTDTQYF | TGTGCCAGCAAGGCACAGGGGAGCACAGATACGCAGTATTTT
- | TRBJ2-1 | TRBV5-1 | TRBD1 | CASSWGTGVPMYNEQFF | TGCGCCAGCAGCTGGGGGACAGGGGTGCCTATGTACAATGAGCAGTTCTTC
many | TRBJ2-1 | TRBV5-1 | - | CASSLGPFGNEQFF | TGCGCCAGCAGCCTGGGCCCATTCGGCAATGAGCAGTTCTTC
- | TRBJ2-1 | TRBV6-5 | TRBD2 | CASSYSGGVYNEQFF | TGTGCCAGCAGTTACTCCGGGGGGGTCTACAATGAGCAGTTCTTC
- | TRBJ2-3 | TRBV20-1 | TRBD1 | CSARDVGQGADTQYF | TGCAGTGCTAGAGATGTAGGACAGGGGGCTGATACGCAGTATTTT
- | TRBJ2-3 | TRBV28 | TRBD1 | CASSPPGQGDDTQYF | TGTGCCAGCAGCCCACCCGGGCAGGGGGACGATACGCAGTATTTT
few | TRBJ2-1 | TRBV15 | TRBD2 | CATSRDLLVLAGTLNNEQFF | TGTGCCACCAGCAGAGATCTCTTAGTACTAGCGGGGACCTTGAACAATGAGCAGTTCTTC
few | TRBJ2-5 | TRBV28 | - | CASSFLTGPRETQYF | TGTGCCAGCAGTTTTTTGACAGGCCCCAGGGAGACCCAGTACTTC
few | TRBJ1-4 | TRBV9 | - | CASSVGGGVAEKLFF | TGTGCCAGCAGCGTAGGGGGCGGGGTGGCCGAAAAACTGTTTTTT
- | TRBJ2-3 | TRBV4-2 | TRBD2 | CASSQRLAGSTDTQYF | TGTGCCAGCAGCCAGCGACTAGCGGGGAGCACAGATACGCAGTATTTT
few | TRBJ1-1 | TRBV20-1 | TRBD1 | CSAKDRVAEAFF | TGCAGTGCTAAGGACAGGGTCGCTGAAGCTTTCTTT
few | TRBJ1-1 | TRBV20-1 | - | CSARDFGTGIRAF | -
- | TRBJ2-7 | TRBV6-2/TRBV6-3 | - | CASSYSLRGPYEQYF | TGTGCCAGCAGTTACTCGCTCAGGGGACCCTACGAGCAGTACTTC
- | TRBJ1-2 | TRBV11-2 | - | CASSLRVRVNYTF | TGTGCCAGCAGCTTAAGGGTTCGGGTGAACTACACCTTC
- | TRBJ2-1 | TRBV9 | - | CASSPRDLGDNEQFF | TGTGCCAGCAGCCCGCGCGACCTTGGTGACAATGAGCAGTTCTTC
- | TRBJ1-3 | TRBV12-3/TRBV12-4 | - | CASSPRYGGNTIYF | TGTGCCAGCAGTCCCCGCTACGGCGGAAACACCATATATTTT